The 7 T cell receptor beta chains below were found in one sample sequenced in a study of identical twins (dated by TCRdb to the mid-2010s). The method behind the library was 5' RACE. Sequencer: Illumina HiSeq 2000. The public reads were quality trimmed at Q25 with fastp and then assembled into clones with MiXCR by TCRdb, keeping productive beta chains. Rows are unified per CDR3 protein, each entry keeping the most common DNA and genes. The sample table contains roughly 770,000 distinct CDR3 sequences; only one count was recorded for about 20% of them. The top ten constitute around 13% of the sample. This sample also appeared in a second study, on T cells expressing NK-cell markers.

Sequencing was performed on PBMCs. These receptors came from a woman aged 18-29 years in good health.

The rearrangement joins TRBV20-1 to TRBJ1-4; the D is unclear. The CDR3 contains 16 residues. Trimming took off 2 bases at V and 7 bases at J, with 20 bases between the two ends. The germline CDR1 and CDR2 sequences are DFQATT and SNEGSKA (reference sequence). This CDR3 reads CSARQMARARGEKLFF. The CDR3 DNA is TGCAGTGCTAGACAGATGGCCCGGGCCCGGGGTGAAAAACTGTTTTTT.

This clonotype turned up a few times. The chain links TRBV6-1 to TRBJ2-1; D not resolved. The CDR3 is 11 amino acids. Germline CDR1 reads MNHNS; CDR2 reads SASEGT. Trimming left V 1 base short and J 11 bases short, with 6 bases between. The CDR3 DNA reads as TGTGCCAGCAGTGAAGAGGTAAAGCAGTTCTTC. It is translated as CASSEEVKQFF.

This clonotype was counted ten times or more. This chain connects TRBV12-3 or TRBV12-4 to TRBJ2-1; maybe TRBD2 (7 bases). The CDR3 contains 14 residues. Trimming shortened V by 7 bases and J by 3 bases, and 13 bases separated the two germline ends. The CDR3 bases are TGTGCCAGCACCCCGGGGGGCCTCTACAATGAGCAGTTCTTC. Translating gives CASTPGGLYNEQFF.

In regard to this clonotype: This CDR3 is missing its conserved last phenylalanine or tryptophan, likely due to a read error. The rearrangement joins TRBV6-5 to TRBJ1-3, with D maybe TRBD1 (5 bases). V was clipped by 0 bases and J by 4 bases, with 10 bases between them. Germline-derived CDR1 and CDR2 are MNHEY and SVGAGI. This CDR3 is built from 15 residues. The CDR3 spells CASSYSLHRGNTIYL. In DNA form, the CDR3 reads TGTGCCAGCAGTTACTCCTTGCACAGGGGAAACACCATATATCTT.

The CDR3 nucleotides are TGTGCCAGCAGTAACGAAAAACTAAGAATCACAACCTACGAGCAGTACTTC. Encoded protein: CASSNEKLRITTYEQYF. The V gene is TRBV12-3 or TRBV12-4, the J gene TRBJ2-7, with D unresolved. CDR3 length: 17 amino acids. Trimming removed 5 bases from V and 2 bases from J, with 22 bases in between.

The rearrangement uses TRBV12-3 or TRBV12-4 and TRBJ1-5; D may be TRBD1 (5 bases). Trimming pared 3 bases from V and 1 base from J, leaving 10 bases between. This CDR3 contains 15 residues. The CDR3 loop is CASSFGGNSNQPQHF. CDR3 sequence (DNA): TGTGCCAGCAGTTTCGGGGGGAACAGCAATCAGCCCCAGCATTTT.

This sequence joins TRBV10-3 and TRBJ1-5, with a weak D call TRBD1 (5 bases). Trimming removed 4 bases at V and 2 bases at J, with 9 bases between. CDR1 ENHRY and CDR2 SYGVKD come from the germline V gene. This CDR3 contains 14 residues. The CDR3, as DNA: TGTGCCATCAGTGGCGGGGGGGGCAATCAGCCCCAGCATTTT. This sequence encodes CAISGGGGNQPQHF.